This T cell receptor (beta chain) is drawn from a study of blood T cells in healthy people across ages. V was pared by 3 bases and J by 4 bases, with 11 bases of the junction left unmatched. Germline V gives CDR1 SGHTA, CDR2 FQGNSA. The CDR3 has 16 residues. The second PCR ran about 6 to 12 cycles with a sample-barcoded 5' primer and J-beta primers. TCRdb used MiXCR to reprocess the 5' RACE reads, holding one entry per CDR3 protein. The table records some 1.5 million distinct CDR3 sequences, 28% of them present only once. Sequencing input: blood. The sequence was collected from a woman aged 30 to 39 in good health. The chain has TRBV7-2 and TRBJ1-2; 7 bases fit TRBD1. CDR3 in DNA: TGTGCCAGCAGCTTGGCGGGGACAGCTTCCTCCTATGGCTACACCTTC. Protein sequence: CASSLAGTASSYGYTF.